This section outlines one T cell receptor beta chain sequence together with its context. The sample is drawn from a study of T cell responses to AZD1222 COVID-19 vaccine. The CDR3 is 15 residues long. Germline trimming cut 6 bases from V and 2 bases from J; bases unmatched to any gene: 6. Germline-derived CDR1 and CDR2 are ENHRY and SYGVKD. The assay was immunoSEQ multiplex PCR, and TCRdb's table has in-frame clones only and misses some. Of more than 85,000 clones in the sample, roughly 84% are singletons; the top ten hold over 15%. V and J are TRBV10-3 and TRBJ2-7, with TRBD2 matching over 11 bases. The sequences come from peripheral blood, collected on day 0 of AZD1222 vaccination. This TCR was sampled from an adult in good health. CDR3 region: CAIRALAGGPYEQYF. The CDR3 nucleotides read TGTGCCATCAGGGCTCTAGCGGGAGGCCCCTACGAGCAGTACTTC.